This T cell receptor (beta chain) was identified in a study of blood T cell repertoires in COVID-19. Study-wide background: The United States, Italy and Spain provided the acute and convalescent COVID-19 samples. The cDNA or gDNA used as material had been derived from T cells, B-cell-depleted T cells, or PBMCs.

As originally analysed: Estimation of nucleated cell counts was performed using reference gene primer amplification. The repertoire was sequenced with immunoSEQ multiplex PCR; TCRdb's copy has only in-frame clones and lacks some. D and trimming come from the DNA, and the V and J calls and clone size come from that table. The sample consists of about 100,000 clones, around nine tenths of them appearing once. J lost 4 bases, V lost 4 bases, and 7 bases had no gene match. Germline lookup yields CDR1 SGHRS and CDR2 YFSETQ. The CDR3 has 15 residues. This clonotype originated in a human donor in a cohort sampled during active COVID-19. The sample consisted of peripheral blood. V is TRBV5-1 and J is TRBJ2-5; 10 bases map to TRBD2. The CDR3 region has the DNA TGCGCCAGCAGCATTTCTAGCGGGAGAACAGAGACCCAGTACTTC. Amino acids: CASSISSGRTETQYF.